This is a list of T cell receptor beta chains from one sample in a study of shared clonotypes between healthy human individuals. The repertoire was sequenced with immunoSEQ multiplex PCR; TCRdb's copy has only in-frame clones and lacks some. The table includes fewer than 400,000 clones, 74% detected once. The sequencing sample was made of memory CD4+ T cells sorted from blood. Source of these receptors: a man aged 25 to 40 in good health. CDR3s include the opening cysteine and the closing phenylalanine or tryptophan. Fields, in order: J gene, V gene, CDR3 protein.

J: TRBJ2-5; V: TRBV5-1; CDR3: CASSPGQVQETQYF
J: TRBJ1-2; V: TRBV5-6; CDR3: CASSLGVRNYGYTF
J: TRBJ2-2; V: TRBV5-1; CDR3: CASRPNTGELFF
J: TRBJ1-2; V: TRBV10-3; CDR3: CAISAQNYGYTF
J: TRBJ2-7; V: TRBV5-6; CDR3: CASSAPTAGHYEQYF
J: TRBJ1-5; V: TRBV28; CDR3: CASSLMIGGNQPQHF
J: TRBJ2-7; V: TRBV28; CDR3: CASSQEQTGHKGYF
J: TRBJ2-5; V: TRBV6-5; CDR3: CASSYRPWETQYF
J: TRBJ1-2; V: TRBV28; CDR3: CASSILGGGRGYGYTF
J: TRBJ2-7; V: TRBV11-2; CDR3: CASSSGARYGQYF
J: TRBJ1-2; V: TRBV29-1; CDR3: CSAFNDGYTF
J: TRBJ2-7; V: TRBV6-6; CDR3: CASSPGQVNEQYF
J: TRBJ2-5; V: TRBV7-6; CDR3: CASSSTGTRQETQYF
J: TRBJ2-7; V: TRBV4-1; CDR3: CASSRPGLAGEQYF
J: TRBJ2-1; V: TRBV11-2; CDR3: CASSPDPLLFNEQFF
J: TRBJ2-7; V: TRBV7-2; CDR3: CASRGQVEQYF
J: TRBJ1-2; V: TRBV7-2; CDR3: CASTLGGNYGYTF
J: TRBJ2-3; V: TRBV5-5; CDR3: CASSFLRFLSTDTQYF
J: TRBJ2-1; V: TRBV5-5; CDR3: CASSSLGANEQFF
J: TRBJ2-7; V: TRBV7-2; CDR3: CASSLVALQRDGDEQYF
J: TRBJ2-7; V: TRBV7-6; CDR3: CASSSPRGGNTYEQYF
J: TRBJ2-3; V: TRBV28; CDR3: CASSPSDRADTQYF
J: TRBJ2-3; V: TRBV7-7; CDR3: CASSPRTSGRIIDTQYF
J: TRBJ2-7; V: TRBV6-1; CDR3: CASSENRAYEQYF
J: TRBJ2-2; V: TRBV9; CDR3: CASSVAPSGTGELFF
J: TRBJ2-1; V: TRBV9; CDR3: CASSVARTGPNEQFF
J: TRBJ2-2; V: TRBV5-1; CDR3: CASSLDPIPNTGELFF
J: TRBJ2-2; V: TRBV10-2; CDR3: CASSVLAGGTGELFF
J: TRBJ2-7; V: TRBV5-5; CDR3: CAVQREDSYEQYF
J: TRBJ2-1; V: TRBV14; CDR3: CASSQLSGSGYNEQFF